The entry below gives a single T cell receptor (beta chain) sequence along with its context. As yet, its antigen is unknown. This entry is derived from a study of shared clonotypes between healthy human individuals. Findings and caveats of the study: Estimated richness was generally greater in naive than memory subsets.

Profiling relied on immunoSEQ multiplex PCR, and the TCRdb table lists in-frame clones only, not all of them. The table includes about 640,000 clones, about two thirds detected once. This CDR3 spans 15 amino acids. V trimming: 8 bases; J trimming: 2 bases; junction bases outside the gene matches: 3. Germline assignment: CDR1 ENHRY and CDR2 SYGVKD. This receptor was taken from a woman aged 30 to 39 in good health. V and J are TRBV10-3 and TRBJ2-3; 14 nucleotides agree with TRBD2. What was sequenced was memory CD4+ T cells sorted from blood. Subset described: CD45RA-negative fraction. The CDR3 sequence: CAIGTSGGHTDTQYF. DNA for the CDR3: TGTGCCATCGGGACTAGCGGGGGCCACACAGATACGCAGTATTTT.